The present entry profiles one T cell receptor beta chain with its context. What it binds is not known. This record belongs to a study of cytomegalovirus exposure and HLA in healthy donors. The CDR3 totals 14 residues. The V gene's germline CDR1 is KGHSH and CDR2 LQKENI. V lost 8 bases and J lost 0; bases outside the gene matches: 5. Clones were read by immunoSEQ multiplex PCR, and TCRdb kept only the in-frame ones, dropping some. The sample records 70,000 to 80,000 clones, 85% to 95% being singletons. The donors were in the roughly 130-subject validation cohort, distinct from the roughly 600-subject first cohort. General study results and limits: The tendency of first-cohort TCR clusters to co-occur in the 130 or so validation repertoires was identified by a subsequent analysis.

The V and J genes are TRBV18 and TRBJ1-1, with 8 bases aligning to TRBD1. The clonotype originates from a woman aged 18-30 years in good health and CMV-seropositive. Sample: PBMCs. CDR3 coding DNA: TGTGCCAGCGCAGGGACAGGCCTGAACACTGAAGCTTTCTTT. Translated: CASAGTGLNTEAFF.